A single sample gave rise to the 25 T cell receptor beta chains below, sequenced in a study of blood T cell repertoires in COVID-19. The protocol was immunoSEQ multiplex PCR, while the TCRdb copy is restricted to in-frame clones and leaves out a portion. The sample carries more than 200,000 clones, about 88% recorded once. The sample was peripheral blood. Receptor source: a man aged 25 to 40 with active or convalescent COVID-19.

The chain recombines TRBV27 with TRBJ1-5, with 7 bases aligning to TRBD1. V shed 2 bases, J shed 1 base, and the junction held 2 bases outside the gene matches. The CDR3 sequence is 15 residues long. Germline V gene lookup returns CDR1 MNHEY and CDR2 SMNVEV (reference sequence). CDR3 DNA: TGTGCCAGCAGTTTAGAGGGGGCGAGCAATCAGCCCCAGCATTTT. This encodes CASSLEGASNQPQHF.

This chain links TRBV27 with TRBJ1-2; 12 bases are a match to TRBD1. CDR3 length equals 14 residues. In germline, CDR1 is MNHEY, CDR2 SMNVEV (reference sequence). Unmatched junction bases numbered 4, after V lost 6 bases and J lost 5 bases. The CDR3: CASRGTGGVYGYTF. The DNA of the CDR3 is TGTGCCAGCAGGGGGACAGGGGGCGTATATGGCTACACCTTC.

The sample holds a few counts of this clone. The chain joins TRBV5-5 to TRBJ1-1, with a tentative D call TRBD1 (6 bases). Germline-derived CDR1 and CDR2 are SGHKS and YYEKEE (reference sequence). The CDR3 loop spans 14 amino acids. The V and J ends lost 1 base and 6 bases respectively, with 13 bases between them. Here the CDR3 reads CASSLHRALAEAFF. Written as DNA, the CDR3 is TGTGCCAGCAGCTTGCACAGGGCTTTGGCTGAAGCTTTCTTT.

This chain's CDR3 is CASSEAEGVSSGANVLTF. Here the CDR3 DNA reads TGTGCCAGCAGTGAAGCGGAGGGCGTGAGCTCTGGGGCCAACGTCCTGACTTTC. The chain employs TRBV6-1 and TRBJ2-6; a weak D match, TRBD2 (6 bases). The CDR3 extends over 18 amino acids. Germline lookup yields CDR1 MNHNS and CDR2 SASEGT. V shed 0 bases and J shed 0 bases, with 12 bases lying between them.

The chain has TRBV10-3 and TRBJ2-7; D is perhaps TRBD1 (5 bases). The V and J ends lost 6 bases and 3 bases respectively, with 18 bases between them. This CDR3 has 15 amino acids. Germline assignment: CDR1 ENHRY and CDR2 SYGVKD. The CDR3 spells CAIRFNRRFLYEQYF. The CDR3 nucleotides are TGTGCCATCAGGTTCAACAGGAGATTCCTCTACGAGCAGTACTTC.

The chain carries TRBV5-1 and TRBJ1-1, with 9 bases lining up with TRBD1. This CDR3 has 17 amino acids. Germline V lookup: CDR1 SGHRS, CDR2 YFSETQ. The ends lost 4 bases at V and 0 bases at J; junction bases unmatched: 10. The CDR3 DNA reads as TGCGCCAGCAGCCCCGGACAGGGGACTTACATGAACACTGAAGCTTTCTTT. Its translation is CASSPGQGTYMNTEAFF.

The rearrangement uses TRBV19 and TRBJ2-3; the match to TRBD2 covers 12 bases. The trim removed 5 bases at V and 3 bases at J, leaving 6 bases unmatched. Per the germline V gene, CDR1 is LNHDA and CDR2 is SQIVND (reference sequence). This CDR3 contains 16 residues. The chain's CDR3 is CASSVSSGGATDTQYF. For the CDR3, the DNA is TGTGCCAGTAGTGTCTCTAGCGGGGGGGCAACAGATACGCAGTATTTT.

For this clone: Its ends do not fully match the called genes, so a read error is possible. The chain uses TRBV29-1 and TRBJ2-7; TRBD2 agrees at 7 bases. The CDR3 has 11 residues. The germline CDR1 and CDR2 sequences are SQVTM and ANQGSEA. CDR3 residues: CSVEGVAGVHF. In DNA form, the CDR3 reads TGCAGCGTTGAGGGGGTTGCGGGGGTGCACTTC.

The chain joins TRBV27 to TRBJ1-2, with D tentatively TRBD1 (5 bases). The V end was cut by 7 bases, the J end by 3 bases, with 12 bases between. CDR1 is MNHEY and CDR2 is SMNVEV in the germline V gene (reference sequence). The CDR3 extends over 13 amino acids. CDR3 region: CASTNSGDYGYTF. The DNA of the CDR3 is TGTGCCAGCACCAATTCGGGGGACTATGGCTACACCTTC.

This clone showed up just a few times. CDR3 DNA: TGTGCCAGCAGTTTAGTACAGGGGAATGGCTACACCTTC. Its translation is CASSLVQGNGYTF. This chain uses TRBV12-3 or TRBV12-4 with TRBJ1-2; 7 nucleotides agree with TRBD1. CDR3 length equals 13 residues. The ends lost 1 base at V and 6 bases at J; junction bases unmatched: 2.

This chain links TRBV12-3 or TRBV12-4 with TRBJ1-1; the D is unclear. The CDR3 runs 13 residues. The V end was cut by 2 bases, the J end by 3 bases, with 7 bases between. This CDR3 is CASSLFRHTEAFF. In DNA form, the CDR3 reads TGTGCCAGCAGTTTATTCCGTCACACTGAAGCTTTCTTT.

V usage is TRBV5-6 and J usage is TRBJ2-3, with 11 bases aligning to TRBD2. Germline V gene data show CDR1 as SGHDT and CDR2 as YYEEEE. Trimming at V came to 4 bases and at J to 2 bases, leaving 6 bases not matched to a gene. CDR3 length equals 16 residues. The CDR3 sequence is CASSPPSGGYTDTQYF. In nucleotides, the CDR3 is TGTGCCAGCAGCCCCCCTAGCGGGGGGTACACAGATACGCAGTATTTT.

The CDR3 sequence is CASSLSDRGTEAFF. The CDR3 DNA reads TGTGCCAGCAGTTTATCGGACAGGGGTACTGAAGCTTTCTTT. The chain couples TRBV27 to TRBJ1-1, with TRBD1 identical over 9 bases. There are 14 residues in the CDR3. Germline V lookup: CDR1 MNHEY, CDR2 SMNVEV (reference sequence). V lost 0 bases and J lost 5; bases outside the gene matches: 1.

The V and J genes are TRBV27 and TRBJ1-2, with 8 positions matching TRBD1. There are 13 residues in the CDR3. The V gene's germline CDR1 is MNHEY and CDR2 SMNVEV (reference sequence). Unmatched junction bases numbered 12, after V lost 10 bases and J lost 8 bases. The CDR3 sequence: CATGQGAAGGYTF. DNA of the CDR3: TGTGCCACCGGACAGGGCGCCGCCGGCGGCTACACCTTC.

For the CDR3, the DNA is TGCAGTGCTAGTCGGGTTAAGAACACTGAAGCTTTCTTT. Translating gives CSASRVKNTEAFF. The V and J genes are TRBV20-1 and TRBJ1-1; D ambiguous. The CDR3 is 13 amino acids. Trimming cost V 3 bases and J 1 base, with 9 bases left between them. Germline V gene lookup returns CDR1 DFQATT and CDR2 SNEGSKA (reference sequence).

The J gene is TRBJ1-2, the V gene TRBV7-8; 9 nucleotides align to TRBD1. CDR1 is SGHVS and CDR2 is FQNEAQ in the germline V gene. There are 16 residues in the CDR3. With V trimmed by 5 bases and J by 4 bases, 11 bases remained unmatched. CDR3 in DNA: TGTGCCAGCAGCATTGGCCTTGGGACAGGGCCCTATGGCTACACCTTC. Its protein is CASSIGLGTGPYGYTF. Combining the CDR3 with reference TRBV7-8 and TRBJ1-2 gives the whole variable domain GAGVSQSPRYKVAKRGQDVALRCDPISGHVSLFWYQQALGQGPEFLTYFQNEAQLDKSGLPSDRFFAERPEGSVSTLKIQRTQQEDSAVYLCASSIGLGTGPYGYTFGSGTRLTVV.

The rearrangement uses TRBV27 and TRBJ2-7; tentatively, D is TRBD2 (5 bases). CDR3 length: 12 amino acids. The germline CDR1 and CDR2 sequences are MNHEY and SMNVEV (reference sequence). The V gene lost 5 bases and the J gene lost 1 base, with 6 bases spanning the gap. CDR3 residues: CASSRGSYEQYF. The CDR3 DNA sequence: TGTGCCAGCAGTCGCGGGTCCTACGAGCAGTACTTC.

This clone was seen repeatedly, ten times or more. J is TRBJ2-6 and V is TRBV5-1, with 12 bases identical to TRBD1. After removal of 3 bases from V and 4 bases from J, the junction contained 11 bases not matched to a gene. From germline, CDR1 is SGHRS and CDR2 YFSETQ. This CDR3 contains 19 residues. CDR3 DNA sequence: TGCGCCAGCAGCTCCCCCCCGGGACAGGGGGCAAGGGGGGCCAACGTCCTGACTTTC. Residues: CASSSPPGQGARGANVLTF.

The chain joins TRBV29-1 to TRBJ1-5, with a possible D match to TRBD1 (5 bases). Looked up from germline, CDR1 is SQVTM and CDR2 is ANQGSEA. The V and J ends lost 5 bases and 7 bases respectively, with 27 bases between them. The CDR3 totals 17 residues. Here the CDR3 reads CSVIPRGHNSGGQPQHF. DNA of the CDR3: TGCAGCGTTATACCTCGAGGACACAATTCGGGTGGACAGCCCCAGCATTTT.

The CDR3 region is CASSLGLAPSYNEQFF. The CDR3 bases are TGTGCCAGCAGCTTAGGACTAGCGCCTTCCTACAATGAGCAGTTCTTC. The rearrangement uses TRBV11-2 and TRBJ2-1, with 8 bases lining up with TRBD2. This CDR3 is built from 16 residues. With 1 base clipped from V and 1 base from J, the junction kept 3 bases outside the gene matches. Germline CDR1 and CDR2: SGHAT and FQNNGV.

The chain joins TRBV11-1 to TRBJ1-1; no clear D gene. CDR1 and CDR2 from the germline V gene are SGHAT and FQDESV (reference sequence). The CDR3 is 12 residues long. V gave up 7 bases and J gave up 4 bases, with 10 bases separating them. The CDR3 reads CASNTGGTEAFF. The CDR3 nucleotides are TGTGCCAGCAATACGGGAGGCACTGAAGCTTTCTTT. Based on the CDR3 plus reference TRBV11-1 and TRBJ1-1, the full variable domain is EAEVAQSPRYKITEKSQAVAFWCDPISGHATLYWYRQILGQGPELLVQFQDESVVDDSQLPKDRFSAERLKGVDSTLKIQPAELGDSAMYLCASNTGGTEAFFGQGTRLTVV.

This clone was observed a handful of times. The chain couples TRBV2 to TRBJ2-7; the D is unclear. The V gene lost 6 bases and the J gene lost 8 bases, with 20 bases spanning the gap. This CDR3 region has 14 residues. CDR1 is SNHLY and CDR2 is FYNNEI in the germline V gene. DNA for the CDR3: TGTGCCAGCAGCGATTCGCCTGCGGTTCCCAAGCAGTACTTC. This translates into CASSDSPAVPKQYF.

V is TRBV9 and J is TRBJ1-5; D uncertain. Germline V CDR1 and CDR2: SGDLS, YYNGEE. The CDR3 covers 14 residues. V was shortened by 3 bases and J by 0 bases, with 7 bases between the two germline ends. In DNA, the CDR3 is TGTGCCAGCAGCGGGAGAGATAGCAATCAGCCCCAGCATTTT. Its protein is CASSGRDSNQPQHF.

The CDR3 nucleotides are TGTGCCAGCAGCCAGCTACAGGCGGTACTGAACGAGCAGTACTTC. It yields the protein CASSQLQAVLNEQYF. The rearrangement links TRBV7-8 to TRBJ2-7; D possibly corresponds to TRBD1 (5 bases). Germline assignment: CDR1 SGHVS and CDR2 FQNEAQ. CDR3 length equals 15 residues. V lost 5 bases and J lost 5, with 19 bases in between. The whole variable domain, filled in from reference TRBV7-8 and TRBJ2-7, reads GAGVSQSPRYKVAKRGQDVALRCDPISGHVSLFWYQQALGQGPEFLTYFQNEAQLDKSGLPSDRFFAERPEGSVSTLKIQRTQQEDSAVYLCASSQLQAVLNEQYFGPGTRLTVT.

This chain joins TRBV5-1 and TRBJ2-5; TRBD2 is a possible D gene (5 bases). V was trimmed by 0 bases and J by 0 bases, leaving 18 bases between them. Germline CDR1 SGHRS, CDR2 YFSETQ. CDR3 length: 18 residues. The CDR3 sequence: CASSLGRPEAGYQETQYF. CDR3 bases: TGCGCCAGCAGCTTGGGACGCCCGGAGGCCGGGTACCAAGAGACCCAGTACTTC.